The present TCR beta chain was sequenced within a study of regulatory T cells in long-lasting Graves disease. Overall study findings and caveats: Comparison showed that persistent patients shared more public clonotypes (fewer than 3,000) than new patients (roughly 970).

This clonotype was seen repeatedly, ten times or more. Its specificity is not known. Stated time point: newly diagnosed GD, antithyroid drugs for less than 3 months. The authors made the TCR library using RNA they extracted from PBMCs. In germline, CDR1 is SNHLY, CDR2 FYNNEI. V lost 6 bases and J 6 bases, leaving 18 bases between the germline ends. This CDR3 is 15 amino acids long. HTBI primers from iRepertoire and Arm-PCR of CDR3 regions yielded the TCR beta libraries. TCRdb itself ran the multiplex PCR reads through MiXCR, one entry per CDR3 protein. The sample records a few hundred thousand distinct CDR3 sequences, approximately 10% being singletons. These same data were also listed under a study on T cells in Graves' hyperthyroidism and ophthalmopathy. As that study records: Hyperthyroidism of Graves' type that showed no ophthalmopathy progression within 18 months was stable.

The sequence was obtained from a young woman with Graves disease. Specimen: peripheral blood mononuclear cells (PBMCs), collected at new diagnosis, from a patient treated with antithyroid drugs. The gene calls are TRBV2 and TRBJ1-5; the D gene is possibly TRBD1 (5 bases). CDR3 sequence: CASRVGQGWSQPQHF. The CDR3 nucleotides are TGTGCCAGCAGAGTGGGGCAGGGATGGAGTCAGCCCCAGCATTTT.